The 32 T cell receptor beta chains given below trace back to one sample, sequenced in a study of blood T cell repertoires in COVID-19. The repertoire was sequenced with immunoSEQ multiplex PCR; TCRdb's copy has only in-frame clones and lacks some. The sample lists some 150,000 clones; roughly 82% were seen once. The material sequenced was peripheral blood. Every receptor here comes from a woman between 50 and 59 years old in a cohort sampled during active or convalescent COVID-19.

This chain links TRBV29-1 with TRBJ1-2, with D unresolved. Germline V lookup: CDR1 SQVTM, CDR2 ANQGSEA. The CDR3 loop spans 11 amino acids. The CDR3 sequence: CTGRGGYGYTF. The CDR3 DNA follows: TGCACCGGTCGGGGAGGCTATGGCTACACCTTC.

This clone appeared once. The V gene is TRBV28, the J gene TRBJ1-6; 11 nucleotides match TRBD1. CDR3 length: 15 residues. CDR1 is MDHEN and CDR2 is SYDVKM in the germline V gene. V lost 2 bases, J lost 9 bases, and 3 bases stayed unmatched. The DNA of the CDR3 is TGTGCCAGCAGTTTAGGTGGGACAGGGGGTTCACCCCTCCACTTT. Translation: CASSLGGTGGSPLHF.

The chain recombines TRBV4-1 with TRBJ2-5; weak D call: TRBD2 (6 bases). The CDR3 runs 14 residues. The ends were cut back, 4 bases at V and 4 bases at J, with 13 bases in the middle. The germline V gene encodes CDR1 MGHRA and CDR2 YSYEKL. The CDR3 reads CASSPGIGGETQYF. CDR3 bases: TGCGCCAGCAGCCCAGGGATCGGGGGAGAGACCCAGTACTTC.

The chain employs TRBV7-3 and TRBJ2-3, with 8 bases identical to TRBD2. The CDR3 is 17 residues long. Trimming at V came to 5 bases and at J to 1 base, leaving 11 bases not matched to a gene. Germline CDR1 reads SGHTA; CDR2 reads FQGTGA. CDR3 protein: CASSPSPGGAGTDTQYF. CDR3 DNA: TGTGCCAGCAGCCCAAGTCCGGGGGGGGCCGGCACAGATACGCAGTATTTT. Variable domain in full (rest from reference TRBV7-3 and TRBJ2-3): GAGVSQTPSNKVTEKGKYVELRCDPISGHTALYWYRQSLGQGPEFLIYFQGTGAADDSGLPNDRFFAVRPEGSVSTLKIQRTERGDSAVYLCASSPSPGGAGTDTQYFGPGTRLTVL.

The genes are TRBV6-4 and TRBJ1-6; 8 bases agree with TRBD1. J lost 2 bases, V lost 8 bases, and 11 bases had no gene match. From germline, CDR1 is MRHNA and CDR2 SNTAGT. This CDR3 has 17 amino acids. The CDR3 sequence is CASGQGKGSPYNSPLHF. In nucleotides, the CDR3 is TGTGCCAGCGGACAGGGTAAGGGTAGCCCCTATAATTCACCCCTCCACTTT.

The rearrangement uses TRBV3-1 (or the pseudogene TRBV3-2) and TRBJ1-2; tentatively, D is TRBD1 (5 bases). V was pared by 1 base and J by 4 bases, with 13 bases between. The CDR3 covers 15 residues. The germline V gene encodes CDR1 LGHDT and CDR2 YNNKEL (reference sequence). CDR3 residues: CASSQGSGQIYGYTF. The CDR3 coding sequence is TGTGCCAGCAGCCAAGGCTCCGGACAAATCTATGGCTACACCTTC.

This clone was seen a handful of times. This sequence joins TRBV7-9 and TRBJ1-5; 10 nucleotides align to TRBD1. Germline CDR1 reads SEHNR; CDR2 reads FQNEAQ (reference sequence). There are 15 residues in the CDR3. The J segment lost 4 bases and the V segment lost 4 bases, leaving 4 bases of the junction unmatched. CDR3 nucleotide sequence: TGTGCCAGCAGCTCTTGGACAGGGGGTAATCAGCCCCAGCATTTT. Its translation: CASSSWTGGNQPQHF.

V is TRBV7-9 and J is TRBJ1-1, with D unresolved. CDR3 length: 14 amino acids. CDR1 SEHNR and CDR2 FQNEAQ come from the germline V gene (reference sequence). Trimming cost V 1 base and J 4 bases, with 10 bases left between them. CDR3 DNA sequence: TGTGCCAGCAGCTTAGGAGCCCGGGGCACTGAAGCTTTCTTT. This encodes CASSLGARGTEAFF.

This clone was observed a single time. V gene TRBV5-1 combines with J gene TRBJ2-3; 16 nucleotides agree with TRBD2. The V gene end was trimmed by 3 bases and the J gene end by 4 bases; junction bases not matched to a gene: 2. CDR3 length equals 16 residues. CDR1 is SGHRS and CDR2 is YFSETQ in the germline V gene. CDR3 in DNA: TGCGCCAGCAGCTGGGGACTAGCGGGGGGGCCAGATACGCAGTATTTT. Translated, it gives CASSWGLAGGPDTQYF.

The chain couples TRBV5-1 to TRBJ1-5; TRBD1 matches at 10 bases. Losses at the gene ends were 0 bases for V and 7 bases for J; bases not matched to a gene: 4. The germline V gene has CDR1 SGHRS and CDR2 YFSETQ. The CDR3 contains 15 residues. CDR3 sequence reads: CASSLVGDRGQPQHF. CDR3 coding DNA: TGCGCCAGCAGCTTGGTGGGGGACAGGGGACAGCCCCAGCATTTT.

This sequence joins TRBV7-2 and TRBJ2-7, with 8 bases identical to TRBD1. Per germline, CDR1 SGHTA and CDR2 FQGNSA. The CDR3 totals 15 residues. The trim removed 5 bases at V and 4 bases at J, leaving 10 bases unmatched. The CDR3 spells CASSPDQGAGYEQYF. The CDR3 region has the DNA TGTGCCAGCAGCCCCGACCAGGGGGCGGGGTACGAGCAGTACTTC.

The chain links TRBV4-3 to TRBJ1-3, with 7 nucleotides matching TRBD1. The CDR3 runs 17 residues. V lost 5 bases and J lost 2; bases outside the gene matches: 12. Germline V gene data show CDR1 as LGHNA and CDR2 as YSLEER. CDR3 sequence (DNA): TGCGCCAGCAGCAATGGGGATGGGACAGTAGCTGGAAACACCATATATTTT. Amino acid sequence: CASSNGDGTVAGNTIYF.

The V call is TRBV7-8, the J call TRBJ2-7; 9 nucleotides match TRBD1. This CDR3 is built from 14 residues. The germline V gene encodes CDR1 SGHVS and CDR2 FQNEAQ. Trimming took 5 bases from V and 6 from J; bases not matched to a gene: 8. In nucleotides, the CDR3 is TGTGCCAGCAGCGTAAACCCGACAGGGGGCGAGCAGTACTTC. Protein product: CASSVNPTGGEQYF.

V usage is TRBV5-1 and J usage is TRBJ2-4, with D hard to call. Germline CDR1 SGHRS, CDR2 YFSETQ. V gave up 0 bases and J gave up 0 bases, with 10 bases separating them. The CDR3 has 16 amino acids. CDR3 in DNA: TGCGCCAGCAGCTTGGGTTCTGGCGGAGCCAAAAACATTCAGTACTTC. The encoded protein is CASSLGSGGAKNIQYF.

V gene TRBV19 combines with J gene TRBJ1-5; TRBD1 agrees at 7 bases. Germline CDR1 is LNHDA and CDR2 is SQIVND (reference sequence). This CDR3 has 16 amino acids. J gave up 0 bases and V 4 bases, and 6 bases lay outside the gene matches. The CDR3 reads CASSSGTAYSNQPQHF. The CDR3, as DNA: TGTGCCAGTAGTAGCGGGACAGCTTATAGCAATCAGCCCCAGCATTTT. Full variable domain (rest looked up from reference TRBV19 and TRBJ1-5): DGGITQSPKYLFRKEGQNVTLSCEQNLNHDAMYWYRQDPGQGLRLIYYSQIVNDFQKGDIAEGYSVSREKKESFPLTVTSAQKNPTAFYLCASSSGTAYSNQPQHFGDGTRLSIL.

The chain couples TRBV19 to TRBJ2-1; tentatively, D is TRBD1 (5 bases). The germline V gene has CDR1 LNHDA and CDR2 SQIVND (reference sequence). CDR3 length: 15 amino acids. Trimming removed 5 bases from V and 5 bases from J, with 16 bases in between. Here the CDR3 DNA reads TGTGCCAGTAGTGGTCAGGGCGCAGGGAACAATGAGCAGTTCTTC. This encodes CASSGQGAGNNEQFF.

This clone has just one count. At one of its ends the junction is not consistent with the germline gene, which may arise from a read error. The chain joins TRBV18 to TRBJ1-4; D gene ambiguous. The CDR3 runs to 16 residues. CDR1 is KGHSH and CDR2 is LQKENI in the germline V gene. As DNA, the CDR3 is TGTGCCGGCTCACCCGCGCAGGCCGCAACTAATGAAAAACTGTTTTTT. This sequence encodes CAGSPAQAATNEKLFF. The full variable domain, its missing parts supplied by reference TRBV18 and TRBJ1-4, is NAGVMQNPRHLVRRRGQEARLRCSPMKGHSHVYWYRQLPEEGLKFMVYLQKENIIDESGMPKERFSAEFPKEGPSILRIQQVVRGDSAAYFCAGSPAQAATNEKLFFGSGTQLSVL.

This sequence joins TRBV5-1 and TRBJ2-1; TRBD2 might be the D (5 bases). This CDR3 spans 15 amino acids. V was cut by 0 bases and J by 2 bases, with 9 bases left in between. The germline CDR1 and CDR2 sequences are SGHRS and YFSETQ. CDR3 DNA sequence: TGCGCCAGCAGCTTGGGTTCGGGGACCTACAATGAGCAGTTCTTC. Translation gives CASSLGSGTYNEQFF.

The rearrangement uses TRBV7-9 and TRBJ1-2; D uncertain. CDR1 and CDR2 (germline): SEHNR, FQNEAQ (reference sequence). This CDR3 comprises 13 residues. Trimming cost V 5 bases and J 1 base, with 8 bases left between them. The CDR3 protein is CASSPDYNYGYTF. The CDR3 DNA reads as TGTGCCAGCAGCCCGGACTATAACTATGGCTACACCTTC.

This clone came up a few times. The chain employs TRBV6-5 and TRBJ1-1; D not resolved. CDR1 is MNHEY and CDR2 is SVGAGI in the germline V gene. There are 14 residues in the CDR3. V was pared by 6 bases and J by 1 base, with 12 bases between. The CDR3 DNA follows: TGTGCCAGCAGCCAGGAAGATGAGAACACTGAAGCTTTCTTT. It is translated as CASSQEDENTEAFF.

This clone was recorded once. V is TRBV19 and J is TRBJ2-3; a possible D gene is TRBD2 (5 bases). The germline V and J ends were trimmed by 2 bases and 4 bases, with 13 bases remaining between them. CDR1 and CDR2 (germline): LNHDA, SQIVND (reference sequence). This CDR3 is built from 15 residues. The CDR3 reads CASSIRTGSSDTQYF. Here the CDR3 DNA reads TGTGCCAGTAGTATACGTACGGGAAGCTCAGATACGCAGTATTTT.

The rearrangement joins TRBV9 to TRBJ1-3; D may be TRBD1 (5 bases). CDR1 is SGDLS, CDR2 YYNGEE, per germline. Trimming shortened V by 1 base and J by 3 bases, and 11 bases separated the two germline ends. The CDR3 sequence is 15 residues long. CDR3 nucleotide sequence: TGTGCCAGCAGCGTAAGGGTAGGGGATGGAAACACCATATATTTT. It specifies CASSVRVGDGNTIYF.

The chain joins TRBV9 to TRBJ2-5, with 8 bases matching TRBD2. Germline-derived CDR1 and CDR2 are SGDLS and YYNGEE. V lost 0 bases to trimming and J lost 4 bases; unmatched junction nucleotides: 8. This CDR3 region has 16 residues. The CDR3 loop reads CASSVAGGEVGETQYF. CDR3 in DNA: TGTGCCAGCAGCGTAGCCGGGGGGGAAGTCGGAGAGACCCAGTACTTC.

The chain links TRBV29-1 to TRBJ2-7, with 12 bases that match TRBD1. V lost 6 bases to trimming and J lost 4 bases; unmatched junction nucleotides: 4. Looked up from germline, CDR1 is SQVTM and CDR2 is ANQGSEA. The CDR3 is 13 amino acids. DNA for the CDR3: TGCAGCGTAGTGGGACAGGGGGCTTACGAGCAGTACTTC. Its protein is CSVVGQGAYEQYF.

V usage is TRBV19 and J usage is TRBJ2-3; TRBD2 agrees at 10 bases. Germline V gene lookup returns CDR1 LNHDA and CDR2 SQIVND (reference sequence). The CDR3 runs 14 residues. V lost 10 bases and J lost 5; bases outside the gene matches: 9. DNA for the CDR3: TGTGCCACCACGCTAGCGGGGGTGGGAGATACGCAGTATTTT. Translated: CATTLAGVGDTQYF. The full variable domain, its missing parts supplied by reference TRBV19 and TRBJ2-3, is DGGITQSPKYLFRKEGQNVTLSCEQNLNHDAMYWYRQDPGQGLRLIYYSQIVNDFQKGDIAEGYSVSREKKESFPLTVTSAQKNPTAFYLCATTLAGVGDTQYFGPGTRLTVL.

The V gene is TRBV19, the J gene TRBJ1-2; D perhaps matches TRBD1 (5 bases). The germline gives CDR1 LNHDA, CDR2 SQIVND (reference sequence). The CDR3 consists of 15 residues. Trimming left V 1 base short and J 5 bases short, with 14 bases between. CDR3 nucleotides: TGTGCCAGTAGTATAGCTGAGCTAAAGGGGTATGGCTACACCTTC. The encoded protein is CASSIAELKGYGYTF.

V gene TRBV2 combines with J gene TRBJ2-1; D is ambiguous. The CDR3 runs 14 residues. Trimming left V 4 bases short and J 5 bases short, with 12 bases between. Per the germline V gene, CDR1 is SNHLY and CDR2 is FYNNEI. CDR3 DNA sequence: TGTGCCAGCAGTGCTTGGGCGCTTGACAATGAGCAGTTCTTC. Translating gives CASSAWALDNEQFF.

This sequence joins TRBV4-3 and TRBJ2-7; possibly TRBD1 for D (7 bases). Trimming took off 0 bases at V and 2 bases at J, with 17 bases between the two ends. CDR3 length: 17 amino acids. Germline CDR1 is LGHNA and CDR2 is YSLEER. In DNA form, the CDR3 reads TGCGCCAGCAGCCAAGATCGCCCAGCAGGGGGGACCTACGAGCAGTACTTC. This codes for CASSQDRPAGGTYEQYF.

Note on this clone: Other nucleotide sequences in the sample specify the same CDR3. The rearrangement joins TRBV7-8 to TRBJ2-5; no firm D call. The CDR3 runs to 11 residues. From germline, CDR1 is SGHVS and CDR2 FQNEAQ. V lost 5 bases and J 2 bases, leaving 3 bases between the germline ends. This CDR3 is CASSPQETQYF. In DNA form, the CDR3 reads TGTGCCAGCAGCCCTCAAGAGACCCAGTACTTC.

The count of this clone is one. The chain carries TRBV4-1 and TRBJ2-7; 7 nucleotides align to TRBD1. The V segment lost 1 base and the J segment 0 bases; nucleotides outside the gene matches: 3. Germline lookup yields CDR1 MGHRA and CDR2 YSYEKL. This CDR3 has 15 amino acids. Written as DNA, the CDR3 is TGCGCCAGCAGCCAAGGACGGGACAGCTCCTACGAGCAGTACTTC. Residues: CASSQGRDSSYEQYF.

The gene calls are TRBV7-9 and TRBJ2-1, with 8 positions matching TRBD2. This CDR3 is built from 15 residues. V lost 3 bases to trimming and J lost 3 bases; unmatched junction nucleotides: 4. Germline V gene data show CDR1 as SEHNR and CDR2 as FQNEAQ (reference sequence). The CDR3 sequence: CASSLGSGVYNEQFF. CDR3 in DNA: TGTGCCAGCAGCTTGGGTAGCGGGGTCTACAATGAGCAGTTCTTC. Using reference TRBV7-9 and TRBJ2-1 for the parts outside the CDR3, the full variable domain is DTGVSQNPRHKITKRGQNVTFRCDPISEHNRLYWYRQTLGQGPEFLTYFQNEAQLEKSRLLSDRFSAERPKGSFSTLEIQRTEQGDSAMYLCASSLGSGVYNEQFFGPGTRLTVL.

CDR3 in DNA: TGTGCCAGTAACCCACGGGGGGCCCAAAGGAACACTGAAGCTTTCTTT. Protein sequence: CASNPRGAQRNTEAFF. The chain uses TRBV19 and TRBJ1-1; maybe TRBD1 (6 bases). CDR3 length equals 16 residues. V was cut by 7 bases and J by 1 base, with 19 bases left in between. Germline assignment: CDR1 LNHDA and CDR2 SQIVND (reference sequence).